The next 30 T cell receptor beta chains were all read from a single sample in a study of cytomegalovirus exposure and HLA in healthy donors. The PCR had 60 Vbeta and 13 Jbeta primers. Assay used: immunoSEQ multiplex PCR; TCRdb lists only in-frame clones, some missing. The sample has fewer than 250,000 clones, 75% to 80% seen once. Sequencing input: PBMCs. The origin of the receptors is a male donor in good health and CMV-seronegative.

The chain uses TRBV5-1 and TRBJ2-7; 8 positions match TRBD1. Trimming at V came to 2 bases and at J to 5 bases, leaving 6 bases not matched to a gene. Germline lookup yields CDR1 SGHRS and CDR2 YFSETQ. The CDR3 has 14 amino acids. In nucleotides, the CDR3 is TGCGCCAGCAGCTTCGGAGACAGGGGCCACGAGCAGTACTTC. Protein: CASSFGDRGHEQYF.

This clone was recorded once. The same CDR3 can be traced to other DNA sequences in this sample. J is TRBJ2-7 and V is TRBV9; D perhaps matches TRBD2 (5 bases). Germline V gives CDR1 SGDLS, CDR2 YYNGEE. This CDR3 region has 14 residues. Trimming removed 0 bases at V and 3 bases at J, with 10 bases between. The chain's CDR3 is CASSVELEGYEQYF. Here the CDR3 DNA reads TGTGCCAGCAGCGTAGAACTAGAGGGCTACGAGCAGTACTTC.

The chain carries TRBV30 and TRBJ2-1, with D hard to call. With 1 base removed from V and 6 bases from J, the gap between germline ends came to 16 bases. Germline values: CDR1 GTSNPN, CDR2 SVGIG (reference sequence). The CDR3 has 15 residues. CDR3 sequence (DNA): TGTGCCTGGAGTGGGGCCCCTAAATCCCCCAATGAGCAGTTCTTC. It yields the protein CAWSGAPKSPNEQFF.

V is TRBV16 and J is TRBJ2-2; TRBD1 matches at 9 bases. Germline loops: CDR1 KGHSY, CDR2 FQNENV. V shed 4 bases, J shed 5 bases, and the junction held 8 bases outside the gene matches. The CDR3 extends over 16 amino acids. The CDR3 here is CASSRLGQGSTGELFF. The CDR3 DNA is TGTGCCAGCAGCCGCCTCGGACAGGGGTCAACCGGGGAGCTGTTTTTT.

The V gene is TRBV5-1, the J gene TRBJ1-1, with D possibly TRBD1 on 6 matching bases. The V and J ends lost 3 bases and 8 bases respectively, with 11 bases between them. The CDR3 is 12 amino acids. Germline loops: CDR1 SGHRS, CDR2 YFSETQ. CDR3 loop: CASSYRQGEAFF. Here the CDR3 DNA reads TGCGCCAGCAGCTATCGCCAGGGGGAAGCTTTCTTT.

V and J are TRBV6-6 and TRBJ2-2, with TRBD1 matching over 7 bases. Germline V lookup: CDR1 MNHNY, CDR2 SVGAGI (reference sequence). J lost 7 bases, V lost 5 bases, and 10 bases had no gene match. This CDR3 comprises 15 residues. CDR3 bases: TGTGCCAGCAGTCCCGGGACAGCTTTTGGCGGGGAGCTGTTTTTT. Protein: CASSPGTAFGGELFF.

The chain is built from TRBV28 and TRBJ2-1; 7 bases map to TRBD1. Germline values: CDR1 MDHEN, CDR2 SYDVKM. This CDR3 is built from 18 residues. V lost 5 bases and J lost 1; bases outside the gene matches: 14. The CDR3 sequence is CASSDPLNPGQSYNEQFF. The CDR3 DNA sequence: TGTGCCAGCAGTGACCCTTTAAATCCGGGACAGTCCTACAATGAGCAGTTCTTC.

This chain connects TRBV9 to TRBJ1-4; 7 nucleotides match TRBD1. V was clipped by 2 bases and J by 0 bases; unmatched bases: 7. CDR1 SGDLS and CDR2 YYNGEE come from the germline V gene. The CDR3 runs 17 residues. CDR3 nucleotide sequence: TGTGCCAGCAGCGTGACAGGGTACGCCTCAACTAATGAAAAACTGTTTTTT. It specifies CASSVTGYASTNEKLFF.

V usage is TRBV7-8 and J usage is TRBJ1-1; D is ambiguous. This CDR3 region has 14 residues. Germline CDR1 reads SGHVS; CDR2 reads FQNEAQ. V lost 1 base, J lost 0 bases, and 6 bases lay in between. The CDR3 sequence: CASSLEHLNTEAFF. CDR3 sequence (DNA): TGTGCCAGCAGCTTAGAACATCTGAACACTGAAGCTTTCTTT.

The chain links TRBV5-1 to TRBJ1-5; D perhaps matches TRBD1 (6 bases). Trimming cost V 4 bases and J 3 bases, with 14 bases left between them. The CDR3 runs 15 residues. Germline CDR1 SGHRS, CDR2 YFSETQ. As DNA, the CDR3 is TGCGCCAGCAGCGTGGGACACCCTAACAATCAGCCCCAGCATTTT. It codes for CASSVGHPNNQPQHF.

This rearrangement joins TRBV7-9 to TRBJ1-3; D gene uncertain. The V gene's germline CDR1 is SEHNR and CDR2 FQNEAQ (reference sequence). V gave up 3 bases and J gave up 2 bases, with 11 bases separating them. The CDR3 is made up of 15 amino acids. The CDR3: CASSFTSSPGNTIYF. CDR3 DNA sequence: TGTGCCAGCAGCTTTACTAGTAGCCCTGGAAACACCATATATTTT.

J is TRBJ1-1 and V is TRBV19; maybe TRBD1 (6 bases). This CDR3 region has 13 residues. V was clipped by 6 bases and J by 5 bases, with 13 bases between them. Germline V CDR1 and CDR2: LNHDA, SQIVND (reference sequence). DNA of the CDR3: TGTGCCAGTAGCCAACAGGGACGAACTGAAGCTTTCTTT. It translates to CASSQQGRTEAFF.

The CDR3 region has the DNA TGTGCCAGCAGTTTTACTAGCGGGAGCTCCAAAAACATTCAGTACTTC. Encoded protein: CASSFTSGSSKNIQYF. V usage is TRBV6-5 and J usage is TRBJ2-4, with 11 bases lining up with TRBD2. V shed 4 bases and J 2 bases; nucleotides not matched to a gene: 4. Germline CDR1 is MNHEY and CDR2 is SVGAGI. This CDR3 contains 16 residues.

The chain combines TRBV11-2 with TRBJ2-7; D is possibly TRBD2 (5 bases). CDR3 length: 15 residues. CDR1 SGHAT and CDR2 FQNNGV come from the germline V gene. V was cut by 1 base and J by 0 bases, with 10 bases left in between. The CDR3 loop is CASSLAGKSSYEQYF. In DNA, the CDR3 is TGTGCCAGCAGCTTAGCGGGAAAGAGCTCCTACGAGCAGTACTTC.

The chain uses TRBV7-8 and TRBJ2-5, with 9 bases fitting TRBD1. This CDR3 comprises 15 residues. The junction had 14 bases not matched to a gene; V was cut back by 8 bases and J by 7 bases. The germline CDR1 and CDR2 sequences are SGHVS and FQNEAQ. This CDR3 is CASLTSPGQGRTQYF. The CDR3 DNA follows: TGTGCCAGCCTGACGTCACCGGGACAGGGACGGACCCAGTACTTC.

This clone was detected only a few times. The gene calls are TRBV28 and TRBJ2-2; a weak D match, TRBD1 (5 bases). Germline lookup yields CDR1 MDHEN and CDR2 SYDVKM. V lost 7 bases and J 3 bases, leaving 12 bases between the germline ends. The CDR3 covers 14 residues. The CDR3: CASKRGEDTGELFF. CDR3 DNA: TGTGCCAGCAAAAGGGGCGAGGACACCGGGGAGCTGTTTTTT.

The J gene is TRBJ1-1, the V gene TRBV14; tentative D call: TRBD1 (5 bases). The germline V gene has CDR1 SGHDN and CDR2 FVKESK. Between the trimmed V and J ends, which lost 0 bases and 0 bases, there was a span of 11 bases. The CDR3 spans 16 residues. CDR3: CASSQEAGPLNTEAFF. For the CDR3, the DNA is TGTGCCAGCAGCCAAGAAGCGGGACCGCTGAACACTGAAGCTTTCTTT. Together with reference TRBV14 and TRBJ1-1, the CDR3 gives the full variable domain: EAGVTQFPSHSVIEKGQTVTLRCDPISGHDNLYWYRRVMGKEIKFLLHFVKESKQDESGMPNNRFLAERTGGTYSTLKVQPAELEDSGVYFCASSQEAGPLNTEAFFGQGTRLTVV.

This clone was detected a few times. This rearrangement joins TRBV4-3 to TRBJ2-7, with D possibly being TRBD2 (5 bases). V lost 1 base and J 0 bases, leaving 19 bases between the germline ends. Germline lookup yields CDR1 LGHNA and CDR2 YSLEER. The CDR3 consists of 18 residues. The CDR3 loop is CASSQGRELTDLSYEQYF. CDR3 nucleotides: TGCGCCAGCAGCCAAGGTAGGGAGCTTACTGACCTCTCCTACGAGCAGTACTTC.

This clone appeared a single time. The J gene is TRBJ2-3, the V gene TRBV7-2; 10 bases are a match to TRBD2. J lost 1 base, V lost 6 bases, and 4 bases had no gene match. The germline gives CDR1 SGHTA, CDR2 FQGNSA. The CDR3 runs 15 residues. As DNA, the CDR3 is TGTGCCAGCAGGCCTACTAGCGGGGGCACAGATACGCAGTATTTT. Amino acids: CASRPTSGGTDTQYF.

This chain joins TRBV18 and TRBJ2-5; D is uncertain. From germline, CDR1 is KGHSH and CDR2 LQKENI. V shed 5 bases and J shed 2 bases, with 9 bases lying between them. The CDR3 loop spans 13 amino acids. CDR3 in DNA: TGTGCCAGCTCATCGACCGGGCAAGAGACCCAGTACTTC. This translates into CASSSTGQETQYF.

The V gene is TRBV7-2, the J gene TRBJ1-2; D is unresolved. The CDR3 is 13 amino acids. Trimming pared 1 base from V and 8 bases from J, leaving 11 bases between. From germline, CDR1 is SGHTA and CDR2 FQGNSA. The CDR3 protein is CASSLDPGGGYTF. DNA of the CDR3: TGTGCCAGCAGCTTAGATCCAGGCGGGGGCTACACCTTC.

The rearrangement uses TRBV7-8 and TRBJ1-1; TRBD1 aligns across 12 bases. Germline loops: CDR1 SGHVS, CDR2 FQNEAQ. After removal of 4 bases from V and 5 bases from J, the junction contained 8 bases not matched to a gene. The CDR3 is 16 residues long. CDR3 sequence: CASSSYRDRGQTEAFF. The CDR3 bases are TGTGCCAGCAGCTCTTACCGGGACAGGGGGCAAACTGAAGCTTTCTTT.

The rearrangement links TRBV6-5 to TRBJ2-7, with a weak D call TRBD1 (6 bases). CDR1 and CDR2 from the germline V gene are MNHEY and SVGAGI. V dropped 2 bases and J dropped 4 bases, with 9 bases sitting between them. CDR3 length equals 13 residues. CDR3 in amino acids: CASSYNRAYEQYF. CDR3 in DNA: TGTGCCAGCAGTTACAACAGGGCTTACGAGCAGTACTTC.

The V and J genes are TRBV15 and TRBJ1-2; TRBD1 might be the D (6 bases). This CDR3 has 13 amino acids. Trimming shortened V by 8 bases and J by 4 bases, and 14 bases separated the two germline ends. Germline CDR1 is LNHNV and CDR2 is YYDKDF (reference sequence). The CDR3 nucleotides are TGTGCCACCGAGGGGGAATTCTCCTATGGCTACACCTTC. This encodes CATEGEFSYGYTF.

The CDR3 region has the DNA TGTGCCAGCAGCCCCAGAGGAGGGGTTGGCTTGAACACTGAAGCTTTCTTT. It is translated as CASSPRGGVGLNTEAFF. The gene calls are TRBV11-2 and TRBJ1-1; TRBD1 might be the D (5 bases). CDR1 is SGHAT and CDR2 is FQNNGV in the germline V gene. The CDR3 is 17 amino acids. The V and J ends lost 5 bases and 0 bases respectively, with 19 bases between them.

This chain links TRBV28 with TRBJ1-2, with D possibly TRBD1 on 6 matching bases. Trimming cost V 5 bases and J 2 bases, with 12 bases left between them. CDR1 MDHEN and CDR2 SYDVKM come from the germline V gene. The CDR3 has 14 amino acids. CDR3 sequence: CASSPHGGNYGYTF. The DNA of the CDR3 is TGTGCCAGCAGTCCCCATGGGGGCAACTATGGCTACACCTTC.

This chain connects TRBV28 to TRBJ1-6; D is unclear. There are 15 residues in the CDR3. Deletions cut 8 bases from V and 6 bases from J, with 17 bases between. The germline V gene encodes CDR1 MDHEN and CDR2 SYDVKM. CDR3 in amino acids: CASRPEVSSNSPLHF. The CDR3 DNA follows: TGTGCCAGCCGCCCCGAGGTCAGTTCTAATTCACCCCTCCACTTT.

The chain has TRBV15 and TRBJ1-1; D remains unclear. CDR1 is LNHNV and CDR2 is YYDKDF in the germline V gene (reference sequence). V was shortened by 0 bases and J by 2 bases, with 10 bases between the two germline ends. The CDR3 contains 15 residues. CDR3 region: CATSRDVTVNTEAFF. The CDR3 nucleotides are TGTGCCACCAGCAGAGATGTAACAGTTAACACTGAAGCTTTCTTT.

This clone is a singleton in its sample. This chain links TRBV5-8 with TRBJ2-1; D unclear. The CDR3 runs 15 residues. The V gene lost 2 bases and the J gene lost 0 bases, with 9 bases spanning the gap. Per the germline V gene, CDR1 is SGHTS and CDR2 is YDEGEE. The CDR3 DNA is TGTGCCAGCAGCTTTACCGTCAGCTCCTACAATGAGCAGTTCTTC. Translated: CASSFTVSSYNEQFF.

CDR3 loop: CASSFGGGPLEQYF. CDR3 in DNA: TGTGCCAGCAGTTTCGGGGGAGGGCCCCTCGAGCAGTACTTC. The V gene is TRBV28, the J gene TRBJ2-7; 7 nucleotides align to TRBD2. Germline V gene data show CDR1 as MDHEN and CDR2 as SYDVKM. This CDR3 is built from 14 residues. V was pared by 3 bases and J by 6 bases, with 8 bases of the junction left unmatched.